This T cell receptor (beta chain) was identified in a study of metastatic and nonmetastatic thyroid tumors. Study information: Samples came from malignant and benign thyroid patients, and repertoires were compared across blood and tumor or nodule tissue.

J was trimmed by 4 bases and V by 6 bases; bases with no gene match: 1. Germline values: CDR1 SNHLY, CDR2 FYNNEI. The CDR3 has 12 residues. Thyroid surgery took place with no prior treatment in any patient. Study-level points and caveats: Reported TCR beta diversity, measured in blood and tumor, was significantly higher for malignant thyroid tumors than for benign nodules.

Source study methods: The study built a papillary thyroid cancer distant-metastasis classifier from CDR3 differences across clinicopathological groups. TCRdb re-called clones via MiXCR from the PCR reads. It is TCRdb's table, rather than the study itself, that gives the V and J calls and clone size. The sample has 11,000 to 15,000 clones, roughly 27% seen once. Points on this clone: What it binds is not known.

Sequenced input: tumor tissue. This clonotype was obtained from a female donor with papillary thyroid cancer or a benign thyroid nodule (not recorded which). Some clones in this sample may be carry-over from other donors' samples. V usage is TRBV2 and J usage is TRBJ1-2; TRBD1 matches 8 bases. The CDR3 loop is CASSGTGYGYTF. The DNA of the CDR3 is TGTGCCAGCAGCGGGACAGGCTATGGCTACACCTTC.